This T cell receptor (beta chain) was sequenced in a study of T cells expressing NK-cell markers. As for the study in general: It was sorted CD3+CD56+NKG2C+, CD3+CD56+NKG2C- and CD3+CD56-NKG2C+ T cells that supplied the TCR beta repertoires. The study's findings and limits: In a group of about 6 donors, dominant NKG2C+ clonotypes represented roughly 1.0-8% of CD8+ T cells. Unclear, still, was the HCMV specificity of the expanded NKG2C+ T cell clones. The same clonotypes also predominated in the CD3+CD56-NKG2C+ fraction of four donors.

Per germline, CDR1 SGHRS and CDR2 YFSETQ. This CDR3 contains 12 residues. A note on this clonotype: Its matching antigen is unknown.

From the 5' RACE reads, TCRdb lists one entry per CDR3 protein and no DNA. The table lists some 460,000 distinct CDR3 sequences. Sample: blood T cells: a sorted CD56 or NKG2C T cell subset, CD4+ or CD8+ T cells, or bulk PBMC T cells (not recorded which). This clonotype originated in a woman aged 50 to 60 in good health. This chain links TRBV5-1 with TRBJ2-1. CDR3: CASRRVDNEQFF.